This T cell receptor (beta chain) was found in a study of shared clonotypes between healthy human individuals. Overall study results and limits: It was the non-shared clonotypes that had lower generation probabilities than clonotypes shared by all four donors. With several donors compared, around 5% of naive CD4 clonotypes were shared.

CDR1 LGHNA and CDR2 YNFKEQ come from the germline V gene. J was trimmed by 2 bases and V by 4 bases; bases with no gene match: 12. CDR3 length: 18 amino acids. This clone was seen at least ten times. Its antigen is not identified. Data came from immunoSEQ multiplex PCR; TCRdb stores just in-frame clones and leaves some out. Of 550,000 to 850,000 clones listed, around 67% were seen once; the top ten hold 1.5% to 2%. V gene TRBV4-2 combines with J gene TRBJ1-2, with 11 positions matching TRBD1. Source material: memory CD4+ T cells sorted from blood. Subset denoted: CD45RA-negative fraction. This sequence originates from a woman younger than 45 in good health. CDR3 DNA sequence: TGTGCCAGCAGCCGGGAACAGCATTGGACAGGGGGCAACTATGGCTACACCTTC. Its translation: CASSREQHWTGGNYGYTF.